This TCR beta chain was identified in a study of blood T cell repertoires in COVID-19. Looking at the study overall: COVID-19 samples, acute and convalescent, were from the United States, Italy and Spain. Sample material is recorded as cDNA or gDNA derived from T cells, B-cell-depleted T cells, or PBMCs.

Original handling: Scientists estimated how many nucleated cells there were by amplifying reference gene primers. Clones were read by immunoSEQ multiplex PCR, and TCRdb kept only the in-frame ones, dropping some. D and trimming were read from the DNA, whereas the V and J calls and clone size are those reported in that table. The sample has about 140,000 clones, about 80% seen once; the top ten hold 3.5%. The CDR3 contains 21 residues. The TCR originated in a man between 65 and 85 years old who had recovered from COVID-19. The J gene is TRBJ1-5, the V gene TRBV21-1; TRBD1, as called in the table, went unchecked against the DNA. TRBV21-1 is reported as a pseudogene. The sequencing sample was made of peripheral blood. CDR3 in amino acids: CASSIGSGTVPSLHSNQPQHF. The CDR3 DNA follows: TGTGCCAGCAGCATTGGCTCCGGGACAGTCCCAAGTCTTCATAGCAATCAGCCCCAGCATTTT.